This TCR beta chain comes out of a study of OX40 agonist ivuxolimab in advanced cancers. Broader study findings: Partial responders treated at 0.1-3.0 mg/kg exhibited clonal expansion among the lowest measured. CD8+ T cells (on average) carried more expanded clones than CD4+ T cells.

From germline, CDR1 is SGHAT and CDR2 FQDESV (reference sequence). J lost 11 bases, V lost 5 bases, and 17 bases had no gene match. The CDR3 length is 16 residues. This table comes from immunoSEQ multiplex PCR, and its TCRdb copy is limited to in-frame clones, with some not included. The sample has 35,000 to 40,000 clones; 86% are singletons. On this clone itself: Its specificity is not known.

This sample comprised CD4+ or CD8+ T cells sorted from blood, obtained in a trial of the OX40 agonist ivuxolimab. The TCR sequence derives from an adult with an advanced solid tumor such as melanoma, head and neck, liver or kidney cancer. The V and J genes are TRBV11-1 and TRBJ2-1; 8 bases are shared with TRBD1. CDR3 sequence: CASSGSGTGSARKQFF. The CDR3 DNA reads TGTGCCAGCAGCGGTTCCGGGACAGGCTCGGCCCGGAAGCAGTTCTTC.